Listed here are 6 T cell receptor beta chains from one sample, sequenced in a study of OX40 agonist ivuxolimab in advanced cancers. Assay: immunoSEQ multiplex PCR; the TCRdb copy retains only in-frame clones and omits some. Here the sample spans about 100,000 clones, under 95% being singletons. The material sequenced was CD4+ or CD8+ T cells sorted from blood, taken in a trial of the OX40 agonist ivuxolimab. These receptors all stem from an adult with an advanced solid tumor such as melanoma, head and neck, liver or kidney cancer.

The rearrangement uses TRBV6-1 and TRBJ2-7, with TRBD1 matching over 7 bases. Germline V CDR1 and CDR2: MNHNS, SASEGT. V gave up 6 bases and J gave up 5 bases; unmatched junction bases: 4. The CDR3 sequence is 12 residues long. CDR3 residues: CASRKQGNEQYF. CDR3 nucleotide sequence: TGTGCCAGCAGAAAACAGGGGAACGAGCAGTACTTC.

The gene calls are TRBV7-9 and TRBJ1-2; D possibly corresponds to TRBD1 (6 bases). The CDR3 is made up of 13 amino acids. Germline V gene sequence: CDR1 SEHNR, CDR2 FQNEAQ (reference sequence). The V and J ends lost 5 bases and 6 bases respectively, with 13 bases between them. The CDR3 here is CASSRLTGDGYTF. The CDR3 nucleotides read TGTGCCAGCAGCCGATTGACAGGTGATGGCTACACCTTC.

In its sample, this clone was seen a few times. The chain couples TRBV5-1 to TRBJ2-2; D ambiguous. Trimming removed 2 bases from V and 5 bases from J, with 4 bases in between. The CDR3 is made up of 12 amino acids. Germline V gives CDR1 SGHRS, CDR2 YFSETQ. CDR3 region: CASSFITGELFF. CDR3 nucleotides: TGCGCCAGCAGCTTTATAACCGGGGAGCTGTTTTTT.

The chain combines TRBV19 with TRBJ2-1, with D perhaps TRBD2 (6 bases). CDR3 size: 13 residues. Germline CDR1 reads LNHDA; CDR2 reads SQIVND (reference sequence). The V end lost 11 bases, the J end lost 1 base, and 12 bases lay between the germline ends. CDR3 in amino acids: CASGEVSYNEQFF. The CDR3 DNA sequence: TGTGCCTCTGGGGAGGTATCCTACAATGAGCAGTTCTTC.

The V call is TRBV7-9, the J call TRBJ1-4; perhaps TRBD1 as D (5 bases). V dropped 4 bases and J dropped 8 bases, with 5 bases sitting between them. CDR1 and CDR2 (germline): SEHNR, FQNEAQ (reference sequence). This CDR3 is built from 11 residues. CDR3 sequence (DNA): TGTGCCAGCAGCTCAGGGGAAAAACTGTTTTTT. Translating gives CASSSGEKLFF. The variable domain in full, with the rest retrieved from reference TRBV7-9 and TRBJ1-4, is DTGVSQNPRHKITKRGQNVTFRCDPISEHNRLYWYRQTLGQGPEFLTYFQNEAQLEKSRLLSDRFSAERPKGSFSTLEIQRTEQGDSAMYLCASSSGEKLFFGSGTQLSVL.

The chain is built from TRBV4-3 and TRBJ2-7; perhaps TRBD1 as D (6 bases). V shed 4 bases and J shed 0 bases, with 22 bases lying between them. The CDR3 has 18 amino acids. Germline loops: CDR1 LGHNA, CDR2 YSLEER. CDR3 loop: CASSPRDGRDKSSYEQYF. The CDR3 DNA follows: TGCGCCAGCAGCCCCCGGGACGGCCGGGACAAGAGCTCCTACGAGCAGTACTTC.